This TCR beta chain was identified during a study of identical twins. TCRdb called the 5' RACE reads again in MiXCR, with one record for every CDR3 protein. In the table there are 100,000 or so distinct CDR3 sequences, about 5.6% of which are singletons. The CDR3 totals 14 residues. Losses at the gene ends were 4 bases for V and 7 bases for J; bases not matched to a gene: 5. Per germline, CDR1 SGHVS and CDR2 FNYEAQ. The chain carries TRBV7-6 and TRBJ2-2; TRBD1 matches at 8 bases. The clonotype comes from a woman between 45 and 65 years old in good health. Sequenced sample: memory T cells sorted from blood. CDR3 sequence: CASSSGGAGGELFF. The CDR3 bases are TGTGCCAGCAGCTCAGGGGGCGCCGGCGGGGAGCTGTTTTTT.